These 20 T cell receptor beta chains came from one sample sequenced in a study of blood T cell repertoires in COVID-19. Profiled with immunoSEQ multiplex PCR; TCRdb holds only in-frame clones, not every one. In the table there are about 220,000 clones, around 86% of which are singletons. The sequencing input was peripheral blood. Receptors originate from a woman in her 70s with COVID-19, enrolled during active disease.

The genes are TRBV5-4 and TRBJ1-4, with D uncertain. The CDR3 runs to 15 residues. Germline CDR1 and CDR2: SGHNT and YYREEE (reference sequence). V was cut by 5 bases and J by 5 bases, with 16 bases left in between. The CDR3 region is CASSLNSVKNEKLFF. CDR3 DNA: TGTGCCAGCAGTCTAAACTCGGTAAAAAATGAAAAACTGTTTTTT.

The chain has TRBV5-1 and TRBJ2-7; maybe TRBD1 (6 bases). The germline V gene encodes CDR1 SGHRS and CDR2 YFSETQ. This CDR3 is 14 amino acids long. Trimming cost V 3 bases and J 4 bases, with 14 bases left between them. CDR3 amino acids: CASSSQGYPYEQYF. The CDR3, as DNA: TGCGCCAGCAGCTCACAGGGCTATCCTTACGAGCAGTACTTC.

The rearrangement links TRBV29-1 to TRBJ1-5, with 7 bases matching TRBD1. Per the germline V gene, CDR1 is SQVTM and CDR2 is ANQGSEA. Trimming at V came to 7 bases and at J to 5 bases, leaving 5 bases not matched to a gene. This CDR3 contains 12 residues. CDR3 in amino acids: CSAGTEYQPQHF. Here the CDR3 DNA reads TGCAGCGCCGGGACAGAGTATCAGCCCCAGCATTTT.

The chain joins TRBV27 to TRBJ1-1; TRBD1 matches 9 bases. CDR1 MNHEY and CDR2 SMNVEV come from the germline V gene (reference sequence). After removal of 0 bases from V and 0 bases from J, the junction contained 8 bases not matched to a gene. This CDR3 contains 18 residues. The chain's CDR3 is CASSLSGTGYNMNTEAFF. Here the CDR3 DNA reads TGTGCCAGCAGTTTATCCGGGACAGGGTATAATATGAACACTGAAGCTTTCTTT.

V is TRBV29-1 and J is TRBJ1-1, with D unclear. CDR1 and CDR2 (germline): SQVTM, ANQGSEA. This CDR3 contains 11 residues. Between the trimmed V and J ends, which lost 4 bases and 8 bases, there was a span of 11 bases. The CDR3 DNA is TGCAGCGTTGTCAGTGGTTTAGAAGCTTTCTTT. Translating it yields CSVVSGLEAFF.

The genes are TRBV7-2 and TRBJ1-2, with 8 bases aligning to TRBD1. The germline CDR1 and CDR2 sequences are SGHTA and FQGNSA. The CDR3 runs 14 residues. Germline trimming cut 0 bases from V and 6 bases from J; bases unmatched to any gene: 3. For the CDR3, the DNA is TGTGCCAGCAGCTTAGCGGGACAGGTGGATGGCTACACCTTC. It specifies CASSLAGQVDGYTF.

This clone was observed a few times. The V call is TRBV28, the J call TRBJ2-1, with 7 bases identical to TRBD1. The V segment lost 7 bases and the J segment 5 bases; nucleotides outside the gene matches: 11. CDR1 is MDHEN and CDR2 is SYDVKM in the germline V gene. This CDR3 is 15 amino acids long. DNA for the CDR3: TGTGCCAGCACCCCACCGGGACAGCAAAACAATGAGCAGTTCTTC. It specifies CASTPPGQQNNEQFF.

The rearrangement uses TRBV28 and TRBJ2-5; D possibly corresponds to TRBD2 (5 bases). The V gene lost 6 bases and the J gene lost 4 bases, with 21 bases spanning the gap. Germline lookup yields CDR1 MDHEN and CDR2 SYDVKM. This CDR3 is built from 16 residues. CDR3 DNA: TGTGCCAGCAGACCTTTCACGGGGATGGGTTTAGAGACCCAGTACTTC. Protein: CASRPFTGMGLETQYF.

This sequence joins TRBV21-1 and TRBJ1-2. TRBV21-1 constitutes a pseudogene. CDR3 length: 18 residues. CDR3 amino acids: CASSKIHRDPLSGYGYTF. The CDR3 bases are TGTGCCAGCAGCAAAATCCACCGGGATCCCCTTTCGGGCTATGGCTACACCTTC.

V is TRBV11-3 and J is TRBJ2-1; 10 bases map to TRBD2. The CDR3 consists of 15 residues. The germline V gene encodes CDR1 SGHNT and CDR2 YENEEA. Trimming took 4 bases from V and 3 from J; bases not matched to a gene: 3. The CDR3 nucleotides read TGTGCCAGCAGCTCTAGCGGGAGTTTCTACAATGAGCAGTTCTTC. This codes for CASSSSGSFYNEQFF.

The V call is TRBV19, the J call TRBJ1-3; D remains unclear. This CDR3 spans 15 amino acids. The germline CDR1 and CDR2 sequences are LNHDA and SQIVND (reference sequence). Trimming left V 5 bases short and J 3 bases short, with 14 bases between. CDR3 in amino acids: CASSPIQAGGNTIYF. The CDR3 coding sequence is TGTGCCAGTAGTCCCATCCAGGCCGGTGGAAACACCATATATTTT.

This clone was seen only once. CDR3 in DNA: TGTGCCAGCAGTTCCATTTCCGGGACTAGCGGGAGCCGGAATGAGCAGTTCTTC. Translating it yields CASSSISGTSGSRNEQFF. The rearrangement joins TRBV28 to TRBJ2-1; TRBD2 matches at 14 bases. V was clipped by 4 bases and J by 7 bases; unmatched bases: 12. Germline V CDR1 and CDR2: MDHEN, SYDVKM. The CDR3 loop spans 18 amino acids.

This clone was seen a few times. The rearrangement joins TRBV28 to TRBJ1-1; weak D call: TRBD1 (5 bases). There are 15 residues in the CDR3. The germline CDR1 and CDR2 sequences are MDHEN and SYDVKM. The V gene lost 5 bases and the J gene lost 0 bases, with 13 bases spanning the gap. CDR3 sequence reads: CASSRRQLMNTEAFF. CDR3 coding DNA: TGTGCCAGCAGTAGACGACAGCTGATGAACACTGAAGCTTTCTTT.

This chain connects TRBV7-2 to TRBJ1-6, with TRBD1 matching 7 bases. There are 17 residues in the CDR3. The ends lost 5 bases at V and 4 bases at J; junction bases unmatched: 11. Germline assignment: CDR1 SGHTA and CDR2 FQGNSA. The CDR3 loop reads CASSPRVGGPYNSPLHF. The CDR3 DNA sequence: TGTGCCAGCAGCCCAAGGGTAGGGGGCCCTTATAATTCACCCCTCCACTTT.

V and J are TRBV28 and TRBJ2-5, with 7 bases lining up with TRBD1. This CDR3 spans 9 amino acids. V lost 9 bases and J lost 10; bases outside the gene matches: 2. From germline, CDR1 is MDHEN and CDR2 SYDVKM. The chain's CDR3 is CASGTDQYF. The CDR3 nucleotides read TGTGCCAGTGGGACAGACCAGTACTTC.

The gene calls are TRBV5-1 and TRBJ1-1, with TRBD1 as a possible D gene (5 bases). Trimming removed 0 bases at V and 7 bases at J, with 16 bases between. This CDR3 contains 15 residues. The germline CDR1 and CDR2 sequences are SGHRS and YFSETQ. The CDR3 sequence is CASSLVGSLTGEAFF. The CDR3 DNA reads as TGCGCCAGCAGCTTGGTCGGGTCCCTTACAGGTGAAGCTTTCTTT.

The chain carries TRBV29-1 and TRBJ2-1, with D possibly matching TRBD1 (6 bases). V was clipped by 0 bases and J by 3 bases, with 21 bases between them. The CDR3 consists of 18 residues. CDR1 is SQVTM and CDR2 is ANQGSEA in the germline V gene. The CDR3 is CSVEEPQSGTPNYNEQFF. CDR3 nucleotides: TGCAGCGTTGAAGAACCTCAGTCCGGGACACCGAACTACAATGAGCAGTTCTTC.

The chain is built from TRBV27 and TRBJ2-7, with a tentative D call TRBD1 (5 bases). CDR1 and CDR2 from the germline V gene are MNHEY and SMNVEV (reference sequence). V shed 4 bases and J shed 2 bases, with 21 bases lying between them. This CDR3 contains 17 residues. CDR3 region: CASSYPQVSHGTYEQYF. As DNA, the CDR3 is TGTGCCAGCAGTTATCCACAGGTTTCCCATGGTACCTACGAGCAGTACTTC.

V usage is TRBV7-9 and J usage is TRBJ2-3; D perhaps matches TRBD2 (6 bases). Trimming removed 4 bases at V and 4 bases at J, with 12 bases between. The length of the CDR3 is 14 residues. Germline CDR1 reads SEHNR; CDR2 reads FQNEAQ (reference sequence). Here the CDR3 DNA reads TGTGCCAGCAGCTCGGGAGCCGGCCCAGATACGCAGTATTTT. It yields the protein CASSSGAGPDTQYF.

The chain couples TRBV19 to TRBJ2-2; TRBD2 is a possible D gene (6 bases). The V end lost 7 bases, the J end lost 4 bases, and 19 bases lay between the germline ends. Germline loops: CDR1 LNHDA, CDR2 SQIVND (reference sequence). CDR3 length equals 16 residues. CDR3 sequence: CASTDQEGRATGELFF. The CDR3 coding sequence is TGTGCCAGTACCGACCAGGAGGGTCGGGCCACCGGGGAGCTGTTTTTT.